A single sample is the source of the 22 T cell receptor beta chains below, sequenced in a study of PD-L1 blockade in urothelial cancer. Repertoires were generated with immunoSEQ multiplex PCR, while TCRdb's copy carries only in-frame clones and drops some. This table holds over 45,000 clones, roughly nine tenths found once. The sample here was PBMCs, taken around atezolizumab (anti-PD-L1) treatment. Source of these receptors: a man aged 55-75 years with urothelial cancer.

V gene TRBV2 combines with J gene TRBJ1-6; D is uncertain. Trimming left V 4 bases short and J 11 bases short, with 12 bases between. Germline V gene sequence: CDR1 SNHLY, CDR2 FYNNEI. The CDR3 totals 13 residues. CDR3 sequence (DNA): TGTGCCAGCAGTGCATCAGTTGTTACACCCCTCCACTTT. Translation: CASSASVVTPLHF.

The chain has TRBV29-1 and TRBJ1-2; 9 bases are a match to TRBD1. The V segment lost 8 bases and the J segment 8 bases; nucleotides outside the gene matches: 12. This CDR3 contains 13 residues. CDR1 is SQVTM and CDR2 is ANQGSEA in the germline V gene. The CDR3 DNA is TGCAGCTTATGGGACAGGGCGAGAGGAGGCTACACCTTC. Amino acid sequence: CSLWDRARGGYTF.

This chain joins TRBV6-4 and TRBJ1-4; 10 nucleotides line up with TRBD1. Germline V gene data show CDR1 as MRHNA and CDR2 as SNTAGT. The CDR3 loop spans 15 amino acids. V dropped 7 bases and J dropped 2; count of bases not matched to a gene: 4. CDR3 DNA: TGTGCCAGCACGAGACAGGGGGCTACTAATGAAAAACTGTTTTTT. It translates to CASTRQGATNEKLFF.

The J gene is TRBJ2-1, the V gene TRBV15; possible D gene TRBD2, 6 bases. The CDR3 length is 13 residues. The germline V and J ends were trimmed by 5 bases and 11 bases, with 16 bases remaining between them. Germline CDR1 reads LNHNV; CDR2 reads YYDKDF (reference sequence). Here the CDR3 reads CATSGRGGRKQFF. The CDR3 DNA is TGTGCCACCAGCGGCCGGGGAGGACGTAAGCAGTTCTTC.

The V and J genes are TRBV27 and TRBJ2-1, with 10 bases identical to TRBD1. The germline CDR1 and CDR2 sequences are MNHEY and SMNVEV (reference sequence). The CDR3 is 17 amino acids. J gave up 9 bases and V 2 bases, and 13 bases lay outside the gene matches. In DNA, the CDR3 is TGTGCCAGCAGTTTAGAGCCGGGACAGGGGTCGTCTAGTGAGCAGTTCTTC. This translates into CASSLEPGQGSSSEQFF.

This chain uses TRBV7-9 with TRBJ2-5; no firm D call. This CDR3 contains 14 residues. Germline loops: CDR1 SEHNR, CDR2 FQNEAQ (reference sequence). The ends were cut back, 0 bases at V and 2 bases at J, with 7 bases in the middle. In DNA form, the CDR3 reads TGTGCCAGCAGCTTAGCGTCGACTCAAGAGACCCAGTACTTC. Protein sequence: CASSLASTQETQYF.

The CDR3 is CASSGGLAGRSSYNEQFF. CDR3 in DNA: TGTGCCAGCAGCGGGGGACTAGCGGGGAGAAGCTCCTACAATGAGCAGTTCTTC. J is TRBJ2-1 and V is TRBV7-8, with TRBD2 matching over 13 bases. Germline-derived CDR1 and CDR2 are SGHVS and FQNEAQ. This CDR3 is 18 amino acids long. The V gene end was trimmed by 5 bases and the J gene end by 0 bases; junction bases not matched to a gene: 7.

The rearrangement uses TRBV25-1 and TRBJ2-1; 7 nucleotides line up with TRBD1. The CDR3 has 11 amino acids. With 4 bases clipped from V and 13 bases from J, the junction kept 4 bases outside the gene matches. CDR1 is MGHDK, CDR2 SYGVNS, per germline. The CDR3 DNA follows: TGTGCCAGCAGTGCACAGGGGACCCAGTTCTTC. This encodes CASSAQGTQFF.

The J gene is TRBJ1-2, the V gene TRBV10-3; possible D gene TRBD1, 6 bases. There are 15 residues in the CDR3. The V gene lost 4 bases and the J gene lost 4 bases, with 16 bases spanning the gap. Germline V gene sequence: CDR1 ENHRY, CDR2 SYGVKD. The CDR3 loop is CAISGGTGLSYGYTF. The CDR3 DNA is TGTGCCATCAGTGGGGGAACAGGGTTGAGCTATGGCTACACCTTC.

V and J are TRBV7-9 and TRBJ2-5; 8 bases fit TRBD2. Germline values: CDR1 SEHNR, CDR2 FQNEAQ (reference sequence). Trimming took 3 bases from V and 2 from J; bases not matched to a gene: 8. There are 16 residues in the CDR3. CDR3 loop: CASSFTTGGGQETQYF. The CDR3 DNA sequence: TGTGCCAGCAGCTTCACGACAGGCGGGGGGCAAGAGACCCAGTACTTC.

CDR3 DNA: TGTGCCAGCAGGCGAACAGGGGCTCGGGTCGATGAGCAGTTCTTC. This translates into CASRRTGARVDEQFF. The V gene is TRBV13, the J gene TRBJ2-1; 7 bases line up with TRBD1. This CDR3 has 15 residues. With 6 bases clipped from V and 8 bases from J, the junction kept 13 bases outside the gene matches. Germline V gives CDR1 PRHDT, CDR2 FYEKMQ (reference sequence).

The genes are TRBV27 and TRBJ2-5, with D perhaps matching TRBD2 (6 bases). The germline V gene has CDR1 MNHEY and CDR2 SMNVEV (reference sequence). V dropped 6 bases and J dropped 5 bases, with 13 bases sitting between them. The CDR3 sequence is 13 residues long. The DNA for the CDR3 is TGTGCCAGCAGACTCGTGGGGGGTGAGACCCAGTACTTC. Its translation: CASRLVGGETQYF.

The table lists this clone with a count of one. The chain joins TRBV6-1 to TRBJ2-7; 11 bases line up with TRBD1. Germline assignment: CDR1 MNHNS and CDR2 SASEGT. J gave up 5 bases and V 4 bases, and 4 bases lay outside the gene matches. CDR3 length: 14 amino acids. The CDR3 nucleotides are TGTGCCAGCAGTGGGTGGGACAGGGGGAACGAGCAGTACTTC. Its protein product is CASSGWDRGNEQYF.

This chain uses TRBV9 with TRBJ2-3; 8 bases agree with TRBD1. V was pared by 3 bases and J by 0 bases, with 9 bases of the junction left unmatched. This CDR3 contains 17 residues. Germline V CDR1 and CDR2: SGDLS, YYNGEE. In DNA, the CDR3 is TGTGCCAGCAGCGCCTCGGACAGGGTTTGGAGCACAGATACGCAGTATTTT. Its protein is CASSASDRVWSTDTQYF.

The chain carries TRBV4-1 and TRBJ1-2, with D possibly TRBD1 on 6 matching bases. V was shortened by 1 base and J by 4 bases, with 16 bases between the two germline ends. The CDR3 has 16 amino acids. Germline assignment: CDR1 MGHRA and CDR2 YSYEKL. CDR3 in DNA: TGCGCCAGCAGCCAAGGGGGTAATGGACAGATCTATGGCTACACCTTC. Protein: CASSQGGNGQIYGYTF.

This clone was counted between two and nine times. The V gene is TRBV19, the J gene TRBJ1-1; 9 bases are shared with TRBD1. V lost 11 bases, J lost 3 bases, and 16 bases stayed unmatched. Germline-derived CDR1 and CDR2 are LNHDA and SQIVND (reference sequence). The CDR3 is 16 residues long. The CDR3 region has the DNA TGTGCCTCCTTCCCGGGACAGGGCCAAAGGTACACTGAAGCTTTCTTT. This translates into CASFPGQGQRYTEAFF.

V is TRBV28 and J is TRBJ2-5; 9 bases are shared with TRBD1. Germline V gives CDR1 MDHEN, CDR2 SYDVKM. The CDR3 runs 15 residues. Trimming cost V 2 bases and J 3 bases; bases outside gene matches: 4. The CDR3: CASSLVRDREETQYF. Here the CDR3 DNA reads TGTGCCAGCAGTTTAGTTAGGGACAGGGAAGAGACCCAGTACTTC.

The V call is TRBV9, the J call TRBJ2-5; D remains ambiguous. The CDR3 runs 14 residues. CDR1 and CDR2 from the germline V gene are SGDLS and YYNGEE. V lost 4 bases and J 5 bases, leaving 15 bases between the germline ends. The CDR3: CASSTSPSVETQYF. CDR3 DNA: TGTGCCAGCAGCACCTCCCCTAGTGTCGAGACCCAGTACTTC.

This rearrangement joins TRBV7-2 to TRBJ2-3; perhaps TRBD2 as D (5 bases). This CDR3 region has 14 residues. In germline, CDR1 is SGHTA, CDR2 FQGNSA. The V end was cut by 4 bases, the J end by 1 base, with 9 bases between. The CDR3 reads CASSSGLRTDTQYF. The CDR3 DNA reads TGTGCCAGCAGCTCTGGACTCCGCACAGATACGCAGTATTTT. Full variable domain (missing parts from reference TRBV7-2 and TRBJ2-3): GAGVSQSPSNKVTEKGKDVELRCDPISGHTALYWYRQSLGQGLEFLIYFQGNSAPDKSGLPSDRFSAERTGGSVSTLTIQRTQQEDSAVYLCASSSGLRTDTQYFGPGTRLTVL.

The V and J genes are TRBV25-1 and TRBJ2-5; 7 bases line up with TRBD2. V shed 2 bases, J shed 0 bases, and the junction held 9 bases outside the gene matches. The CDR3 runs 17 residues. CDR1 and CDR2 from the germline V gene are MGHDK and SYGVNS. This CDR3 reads CASSEPRVAGYQETQYF. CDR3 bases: TGTGCCAGCAGTGAACCCCGGGTAGCGGGCTACCAAGAGACCCAGTACTTC.

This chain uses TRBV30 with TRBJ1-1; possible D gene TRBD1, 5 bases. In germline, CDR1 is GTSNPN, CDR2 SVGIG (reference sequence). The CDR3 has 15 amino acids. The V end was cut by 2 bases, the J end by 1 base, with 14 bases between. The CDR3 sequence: CAWSRLGEGNTEAFF. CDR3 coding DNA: TGTGCCTGGAGTAGATTAGGGGAGGGGAACACTGAAGCTTTCTTT.

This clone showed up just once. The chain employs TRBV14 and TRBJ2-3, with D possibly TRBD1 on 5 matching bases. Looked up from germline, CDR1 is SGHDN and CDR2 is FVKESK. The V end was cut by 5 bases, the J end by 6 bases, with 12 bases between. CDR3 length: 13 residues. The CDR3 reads CASSGHLGDTQYF. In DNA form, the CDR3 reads TGTGCCAGCAGCGGACACCTCGGGGATACGCAGTATTTT.